The 17 T cell receptor beta chains below were found in one sample sequenced in a study of identical twins. MiXCR was run by TCRdb on the 5' RACE reads, yielding one entry per CDR3 protein. The repertoire holds roughly 690,000 distinct CDR3 sequences, with approximately 22% as singletons. These data also featured in a second study, about T cells expressing NK-cell markers.

The sample taken for sequencing was PBMCs. The source is a woman between 18 and 30 years old in good health.

The chain is built from TRBV15 and TRBJ2-2; D might be TRBD1 (6 bases). The CDR3 contains 15 residues. V was cut by 6 bases and J by 2 bases, with 13 bases left in between. CDR1 is LNHNV, CDR2 YYDKDF, per germline (reference sequence). The CDR3 sequence: CATRGHSLNTGELFF. The CDR3 coding sequence is TGTGCCACCAGGGGACACTCCCTAAACACCGGGGAGCTGTTTTTT.

This clonotype was seen a handful of times. The CDR3 spells CASSLTGGLSYEQYF. CDR3 nucleotide sequence: TGTGCCAGCAGCTTAACCGGGGGGCTCTCCTACGAGCAGTACTTC. The gene calls are TRBV7-3 and TRBJ2-7, with D maybe TRBD2 (7 bases). CDR3 length: 15 amino acids. Per the germline V gene, CDR1 is SGHTA and CDR2 is FQGTGA. Trimming removed 0 bases at V and 0 bases at J, with 9 bases between.

The sample holds a few counts of this clonotype. The chain carries TRBV12-3 or TRBV12-4 and TRBJ2-2, with no clear D. This CDR3 spans 13 amino acids. V dropped 3 bases and J dropped 9 bases, with 11 bases sitting between them. In DNA form, the CDR3 reads TGTGCCAGCAGTTTGTCGGGCGGCCGGGAGCTGTTTTTT. Encoded protein: CASSLSGGRELFF.

The chain is built from TRBV5-1 and TRBJ2-5; D remains unclear. Germline CDR1 is SGHRS and CDR2 is YFSETQ. The CDR3 covers 15 residues. V dropped 4 bases and J dropped 6 bases, with 19 bases sitting between them. CDR3 in amino acids: CASSLSASAEKTQYF. The CDR3 nucleotides are TGCGCCAGCAGCCTCAGTGCCTCAGCTGAAAAGACCCAGTACTTC. Together with reference TRBV5-1 and TRBJ2-5, the CDR3 gives the full variable domain: KAGVTQTPRYLIKTRGQQVTLSCSPISGHRSVSWYQQTPGQGLQFLFEYFSETQRNKGNFPGRFSGRQFSNSRSEMNVSTLELGDSALYLCASSLSASAEKTQYFGPGTRLLVL.

This clonotype was picked up a small number of times. The chain is built from TRBV5-1 and TRBJ2-7; D may be TRBD1 (5 bases). The V end lost 0 bases, the J end lost 5 bases, and 12 bases lay between the germline ends. The CDR3 totals 14 residues. In germline, CDR1 is SGHRS, CDR2 YFSETQ. CDR3 loop: CASSLAGRAHEQYF. CDR3 sequence (DNA): TGCGCCAGCAGCTTGGCCGGCAGGGCCCACGAGCAGTACTTC.

The chain has TRBV2 and TRBJ2-6, with 8 positions matching TRBD1. This CDR3 is 17 amino acids long. Trimming removed 10 bases from V and 0 bases from J; junction bases left unmatched: 11. Germline-derived CDR1 and CDR2 are SNHLY and FYNNEI. The CDR3 loop reads CAIRRGTGSSGANVLTF. The CDR3 DNA is TGTGCCATCAGGCGAGGGACAGGCAGCTCTGGGGCCAACGTCCTGACTTTC.

The chain recombines TRBV29-1 with TRBJ1-2; D call uncertain. This CDR3 spans 11 amino acids. CDR1 and CDR2 from the germline V gene are SQVTM and ANQGSEA. Trimming removed 5 bases from V and 4 bases from J, with 8 bases in between. Here the CDR3 DNA reads TGCAGCGTTAGACACCTCTATGGCTACACCTTC. Protein sequence: CSVRHLYGYTF.

This clonotype was observed a few times. The genes are TRBV10-3 and TRBJ2-3, with 8 bases matching TRBD1. Unmatched junction bases numbered 7, after V lost 5 bases and J lost 3 bases. Germline V CDR1 and CDR2: ENHRY, SYGVKD. This CDR3 region has 15 residues. CDR3 protein: CAISQGARETDTQYF. The CDR3, as DNA: TGTGCCATCAGTCAGGGGGCGCGTGAAACAGATACGCAGTATTTT.

J is TRBJ2-3 and V is TRBV6-1, with D possibly being TRBD2 (5 bases). The length of the CDR3 is 13 residues. Germline V CDR1 and CDR2: MNHNS, SASEGT. V was clipped by 6 bases and J by 1 base, with 8 bases between them. DNA for the CDR3: TGTGCCAGCAGCGGACTCCGCACAGATACGCAGTATTTT. This sequence encodes CASSGLRTDTQYF.

This clonotype was detected only a few times. V gene TRBV7-3 combines with J gene TRBJ2-1, with 13 bases identical to TRBD2. The CDR3 spans 15 residues. The germline CDR1 and CDR2 sequences are SGHTA and FQGTGA. J lost 6 bases, V lost 5 bases, and 4 bases had no gene match. The CDR3 bases are TGTGCCAGCAGCACACTAGCGGGGGGGCCCAATGAGCAGTTCTTC. The encoded protein is CASSTLAGGPNEQFF.

This clonotype was counted between two and nine times. The V call is TRBV6-1, the J call TRBJ1-4; TRBD1 might be the D (5 bases). There are 16 residues in the CDR3. Per germline, CDR1 MNHNS and CDR2 SASEGT. Trimming cost V 6 bases and J 3 bases, with 17 bases left between them. CDR3 sequence: CASRTGTGLSNEKLFF. The CDR3 DNA reads as TGTGCCAGCAGAACCGGGACCGGCCTTTCTAATGAAAAACTGTTTTTT.

The J gene is TRBJ2-7, the V gene TRBV5-1; TRBD1 agrees at 8 bases. After removal of 1 base from V and 5 bases from J, the junction contained 14 bases not matched to a gene. CDR1 SGHRS and CDR2 YFSETQ come from the germline V gene. This CDR3 spans 17 amino acids. The chain's CDR3 is CASSLTPVGQGGDEQYF. CDR3 DNA: TGCGCCAGCAGCTTGACACCCGTAGGACAGGGAGGTGACGAGCAGTACTTC.

The chain links TRBV6-5 to TRBJ2-3; D possibly corresponds to TRBD2 (5 bases). Per germline, CDR1 MNHEY and CDR2 SVGAGI. CDR3 size: 15 residues. The V and J ends lost 2 bases and 3 bases respectively, with 12 bases between them. DNA of the CDR3: TGTGCCAGCAGTTACCGGGGTAGAAGGACAGATACGCAGTATTTT. It codes for CASSYRGRRTDTQYF.

This clonotype was seen repeatedly, ten times or more. The gene calls are TRBV12-3 or TRBV12-4 and TRBJ2-7, with D maybe TRBD2 (5 bases). The length of the CDR3 is 17 residues. Trimming left V 4 bases short and J 0 bases short, with 19 bases between. The CDR3 reads CASSSVRGGGSSYEQYF. CDR3 DNA: TGTGCCAGCAGTTCCGTCCGTGGAGGCGGTAGCTCCTACGAGCAGTACTTC.

CDR3 amino acids: CASSLGFGEAALHF. As DNA, the CDR3 is TGCGCCAGCAGCTTGGGGTTCGGGGAGGCGGCCCTCCACTTT. This rearrangement joins TRBV5-1 to TRBJ1-6; unclear D gene. V was clipped by 0 bases and J by 14 bases, with 15 bases between them. The CDR3 spans 14 residues. Looked up from germline, CDR1 is SGHRS and CDR2 is YFSETQ.

The chain uses TRBV10-3 and TRBJ2-7; 10 nucleotides align to TRBD2. This CDR3 comprises 15 residues. J gave up 2 bases and V 10 bases, and 11 bases lay outside the gene matches. Germline lookup yields CDR1 ENHRY and CDR2 SYGVKD. The CDR3 reads CATGASGSRTYEQYF. The CDR3 region has the DNA TGTGCCACCGGGGCTAGCGGGAGTAGGACCTACGAGCAGTACTTC.

The rearrangement joins TRBV12-3 or TRBV12-4 to TRBJ2-3; TRBD2 might be the D (5 bases). The CDR3 is 13 amino acids. Trimming stripped 4 bases from V and 4 bases from J, with 9 bases between. This CDR3 is CASSWGAADTQYF. CDR3 coding DNA: TGTGCCAGCAGTTGGGGAGCTGCAGATACGCAGTATTTT.